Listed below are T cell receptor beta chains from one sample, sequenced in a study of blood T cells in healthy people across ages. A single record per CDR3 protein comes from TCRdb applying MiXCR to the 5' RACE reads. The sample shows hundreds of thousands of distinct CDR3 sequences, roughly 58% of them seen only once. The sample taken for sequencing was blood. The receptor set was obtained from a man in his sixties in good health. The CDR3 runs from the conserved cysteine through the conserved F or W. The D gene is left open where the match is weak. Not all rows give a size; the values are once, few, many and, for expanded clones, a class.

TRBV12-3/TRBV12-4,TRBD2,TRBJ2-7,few,TGTGCCAGCAGAGAATCTAGCGGGAGCTCCTACGAGCAGTACTTC,CASRESSGSSYEQYF
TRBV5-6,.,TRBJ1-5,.,TGTGCCAGCAGCTTCGGGCCGTCGGGGGCTCAACAGCCCCAGCATTTT,CASSFGPSGAQQPQHF
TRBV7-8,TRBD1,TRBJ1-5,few,TGTGCCAGCAGCTCAGCGGGGACAGAGTATAGCAATCAGCCCCAGCATTTT,CASSSAGTEYSNQPQHF
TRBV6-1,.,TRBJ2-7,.,TGTGCCAGCAGTAAAACACCTCCGGGCCCCAGCTCCTACGAGCAGTACTTC,CASSKTPPGPSSYEQYF
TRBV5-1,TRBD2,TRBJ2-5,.,TGCGCCAGCAGTCCGGGACTAGCGGGCGAAGAGTACTTC,CASSPGLAGEEYF
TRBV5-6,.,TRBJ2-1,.,TGTGCCAGCAGCTTACGGGGGAACAATGAGCAGTTCTTC,CASSLRGNNEQFF
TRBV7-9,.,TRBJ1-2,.,TGTGCCAGCAGCTTAGACAGGTTTTATGGCTACACCTTC,CASSLDRFYGYTF
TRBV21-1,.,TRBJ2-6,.,TGTGCCAGCAGCAAAGCGCTAGGAGGACAGGGGTTGATTAGCTCTGGGGCCAACGTCCTGACTTTC,CASSKALGGQGLISSGANVLTF
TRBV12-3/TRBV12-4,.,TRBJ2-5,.,TGTGCCAGCAGTTTAGCGTTGCGGTACCAAGAGACCCAGTACTTC,CASSLALRYQETQYF
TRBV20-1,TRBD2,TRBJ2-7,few,TGCAGTGCGCCGAGACTAGCGGGGGGGCCGAACGAGCAGTACTTC,CSAPRLAGGPNEQYF
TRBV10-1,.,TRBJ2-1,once,TGCGCCAGCAGTGACGAGGATTTAATGAACAATGAGCAGTTCTTC,CASSDEDLMNNEQFF
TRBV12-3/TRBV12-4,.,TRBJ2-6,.,TGTGCCAGCAGTCCAAGATCGTCCCTCTTAGCCAACGTCCTGACTTTC,CASSPRSSLLANVLTF
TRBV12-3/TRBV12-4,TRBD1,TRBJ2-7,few,TGTGCCAGCAGCCAACTGACAGGGCCAACCTACGAGCAGTACTTC,CASSQLTGPTYEQYF
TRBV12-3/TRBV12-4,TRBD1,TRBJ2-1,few,TGTGCCAGCAGTCAAAGACAGGGAATCGGTCTTGATGAGCAGTTCTTC,CASSQRQGIGLDEQFF
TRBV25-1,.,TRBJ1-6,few,TGTGCCAGCAGAAACGCAAATTCACCCCTCCACTTT,CASRNANSPLHF
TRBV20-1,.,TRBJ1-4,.,TGCAGTGCTAGGAACAGGGCCGCAACTAATGAAAAACTGTTTTTT,CSARNRAATNEKLFF
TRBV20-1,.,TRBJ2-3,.,TGCAGTGCTAGTCATGGCGATGGCACAGATACGCAGTATTTT,CSASHGDGTDTQYF
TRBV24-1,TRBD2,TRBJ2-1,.,TGTGCCACCAGCGGACTAGCGGGGACGGATGAGCAGTTCTTC,CATSGLAGTDEQFF
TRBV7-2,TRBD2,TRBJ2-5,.,TGTGCCAGCAGCTTATTGGGGGTGGCCTCGGGAGGGACCCAGTACTTC,CASSLLGVASGGTQYF
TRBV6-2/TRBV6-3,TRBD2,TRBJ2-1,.,TGTGCCAGCAGACCGGGACTAGCGGGGCTCAAATTCTACAATGAGCAGTTCTTC,CASRPGLAGLKFYNEQFF
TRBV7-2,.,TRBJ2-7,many,TGTGCCAGCAGTCCCCCCACCTACGAGCAGTACTTC,CASSPPTYEQYF
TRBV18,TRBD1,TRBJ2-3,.,TGTGCCAGCTCACCGGGACAGGGACCACAGGCGCAGTATTTT,CASSPGQGPQAQYF
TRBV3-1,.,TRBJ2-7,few,TGTGCCAGCAGCCAGAGGGGCGAGCAGTACTTC,CASSQRGEQYF
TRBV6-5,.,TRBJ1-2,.,TGTGCCAGCAGTTACGGGCCCTACTATGGCTACACCTTC,CASSYGPYYGYTF
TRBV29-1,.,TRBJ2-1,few,TGCAGCGTTCGGCGGGGATACAATGAGCAGTTCTTC,CSVRRGYNEQFF
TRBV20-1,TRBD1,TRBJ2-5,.,TGCAGTGCTTCGTACACAGGGGGCCCGGAGACCCAGTACTTC,CSASYTGGPETQYF
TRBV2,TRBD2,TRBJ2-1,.,TGTGCCAGCAGGGACTTTTGGCGGGGGGTAAACAATGAGCAGTTCTTC,CASRDFWRGVNNEQFF
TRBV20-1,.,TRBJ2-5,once,TGCAGTGCTGGTCCTGGACTACCGTACCAAGAGACCCAGTACTTC,CSAGPGLPYQETQYF
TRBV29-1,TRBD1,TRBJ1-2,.,TGCAGCGTTGAAGATCCGGAGACTGGGCGGACAGGCGGCTACACCTTC,CSVEDPETGRTGGYTF
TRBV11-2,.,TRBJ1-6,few,TGTGCCAGCAGCTTAGCGGGGTATCTTAATTCACCCCTCCACTTT,CASSLAGYLNSPLHF
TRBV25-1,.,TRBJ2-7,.,TGTGCCAGCAGTGAATACTGGGAGCAGTACTTC,CASSEYWEQYF
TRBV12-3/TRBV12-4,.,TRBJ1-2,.,TGTGCCAGCAGTCAGGGGACAAATGGACGTTATGGCTACACCTTC,CASSQGTNGRYGYTF
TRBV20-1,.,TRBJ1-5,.,TGCAGTGCCAGTGACGGACTCTTCGACAATCAGCCCCAGCATTTT,CSASDGLFDNQPQHF
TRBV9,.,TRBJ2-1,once,TGTGCCAGCAGCGTAGACTCAGCGGCAGACTACAATGAGCAGTTCTTC,CASSVDSAADYNEQFF
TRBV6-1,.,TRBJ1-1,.,TGTGCCAGCAGTGAAATGGAGTCCAGGAACACTGAAGCTTTCTTT,CASSEMESRNTEAFF
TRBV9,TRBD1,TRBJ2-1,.,TGTGCCAGCAGCGTAGAGGGCAGGGGGCAAATTGAGCAGTTCTTC,CASSVEGRGQIEQFF
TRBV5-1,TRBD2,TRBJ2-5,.,TGCGCCAGCAGCCGGATTCAAGCGGGGGGGCGGATTGGGGAGCAGTACTTC,CASSRIQAGGRIGEQYF
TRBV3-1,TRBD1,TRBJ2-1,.,TGTGCCAGCAGCCCATACAGGGGCTCCTACAATGAACAGTTCTTC,CASSPYRGSYNEQFF
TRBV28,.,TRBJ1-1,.,TGTGCCAGCCTCAAGGGGGGCCTGAACACTGAAGTTTTCTTT,CASLKGGLNTEVFF
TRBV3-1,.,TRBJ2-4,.,TGTGCCAGCAGCCCGACATCGGTGGGTAAGCAGTACTTC,CASSPTSVGKQYF
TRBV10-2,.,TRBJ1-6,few,TGCGCCAGCAGTGAGTCTACCAATTCACCCCTCCACTTT,CASSESTNSPLHF
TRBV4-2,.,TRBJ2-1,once,TGTGCCTGCAGCCAAGTACAGCCCAATGAGCAGTTCTTC,CACSQVQPNEQFF
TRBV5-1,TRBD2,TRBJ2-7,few,TGCGCCAGCAGCGGCACTCCCGGGACTAGCGGGGGGTCCTACGAGCAGTACTTC,CASSGTPGTSGGSYEQYF
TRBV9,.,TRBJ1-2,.,TGTGCCAGCAGCGTAGCTGATAGGACACTCACTCGCTCTAACTATGGCTACACCTTC,CASSVADRTLTRSNYGYTF
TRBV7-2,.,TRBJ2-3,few,TGTGCCAGCAGCTCAACCAGGATTAGCACAGATACGCAGTATTTT,CASSSTRISTDTQYF
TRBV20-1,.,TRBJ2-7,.,TGCAGTGCTAGAAACCCAGGACTGGTGGGTTACGAGCAGTACTTC,CSARNPGLVGYEQYF
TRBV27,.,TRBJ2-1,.,TGTGCCAGCAGTCCCCTGTTCAGTAAGGATGAGCAGTTCTTC,CASSPLFSKDEQFF
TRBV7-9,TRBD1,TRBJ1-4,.,TGTGCCAGCAGCCCTGGACAGGTTGCAACTAATGAAAAACTGTTTTTT,CASSPGQVATNEKLFF